This T cell receptor (beta chain) was captured in a study of T cell responses to AZD1222 COVID-19 vaccine. General study results and limits: Repertoires in all cases were sampled only once the peak T cell response had passed. Once two AZD1222 doses were given, Spike-specific TCR breadth and depth went up.

V shed 0 bases, J shed 3 bases, and the junction held 2 bases outside the gene matches. The CDR3 has 15 amino acids. CDR1 is SGHNT, CDR2 YENEEA, per germline. Points on this clone: The antigen is undetermined.

The repertoire was sequenced with immunoSEQ multiplex PCR; TCRdb's copy has only in-frame clones and lacks some. The sample records around 160,000 clones, approximately 94% being singletons. V and J are TRBV11-3 and TRBJ2-1; 7 nucleotides agree with TRBD2. Sequenced material: peripheral blood, taken on day 0 of AZD1222 vaccination. The receptor's source is an adult in good health. Here the CDR3 DNA reads TGTGCCAGCAGCTTAGAGGTAGCGGGCTACAATGAGCAGTTCTTC. This encodes CASSLEVAGYNEQFF.